This entry concerns a single T cell receptor beta chain. The entry originates in a study of blood T cell repertoires in COVID-19. On the study more broadly: COVID-19 samples, acute and convalescent, were from the United States, Italy and Spain.

Seattle participants joined during active infection and were tracked over time. As processed by the authors: Reference gene primer amplification gave estimated nucleated cell counts. Some clones are missing from TCRdb's copy, which holds only in-frame ones; the method was immunoSEQ multiplex PCR. V and J calls and clone size follow that table, whereas D and trimming were derived from the DNA. The repertoire holds about 210,000 clones, with roughly 80% as singletons. Trimming removed 5 bases from V and 1 base from J; junction bases left unmatched: 9. Germline V gene lookup returns CDR1 SGHTA and CDR2 FQGNSA. There are 16 residues in the CDR3.

The origin of this receptor is an older woman with COVID-19, enrolled during active disease. The specimen was peripheral blood. This chain connects TRBV7-2 to TRBJ1-1, with 8 positions matching TRBD1. The CDR3, as DNA: TGTGCCAGCAGCCGCATCCGGGACAGGCGGAACACTGAAGCTTTCTTT. This codes for CASSRIRDRRNTEAFF.